The 4 T cell receptor beta chains below all came from one sample that was sequenced in a study of response to subunit inactivated influenza vaccine. TCRdb re-derived calls from the RT-PCR reads in MiXCR, one entry per CDR3 protein. The sample records some 570,000 distinct CDR3 sequences, approximately 10% being singletons. This sample also appeared in a second study, on T cells expressing NK-cell markers. From that paper: UMIs were included in TCR beta cDNA generated by 5'RACE template switching.

The sample consisted of PBMCs from blood, taken on the day of vaccination. The receptors were sampled from a man in his fifties who received an inactivated influenza vaccine.

This clonotype was seen ten or more times. This chain joins TRBV20-1 and TRBJ2-7; D ambiguous. This CDR3 region has 11 residues. CDR1 DFQATT and CDR2 SNEGSKA come from the germline V gene (reference sequence). Trimming cost V 0 bases and J 2 bases, with 2 bases left between them. The DNA of the CDR3 is TGCAGTGCTAGAGATCCCTACGAGCAGTACTTC. Translation: CSARDPYEQYF.

The chain is built from TRBV18 and TRBJ2-7; possible D gene TRBD1, 5 bases. This CDR3 region has 14 residues. Germline lookup yields CDR1 KGHSH and CDR2 LQKENI. Trimming pared 3 bases from V and 6 bases from J, leaving 15 bases between. The CDR3 spells CASSPGRQGSEQYF. In DNA, the CDR3 is TGTGCCAGCTCACCTGGACGGCAGGGCAGCGAGCAGTACTTC.

This clonotype was observed a handful of times. V is TRBV4-3 and J is TRBJ2-7, with D possibly TRBD1 on 7 matching bases. V was pared by 1 base and J by 9 bases, with 22 bases between. The CDR3 spans 16 residues. Germline values: CDR1 LGHNA, CDR2 YSLEER. CDR3: CASSQVAGQRRTGQYF. CDR3 nucleotide sequence: TGCGCCAGCAGCCAAGTTGCGGGACAGCGCCGTACTGGGCAGTACTTC.

The V gene is TRBV10-2, the J gene TRBJ2-1, with 7 bases lining up with TRBD2. The J segment lost 2 bases and the V segment lost 4 bases, leaving 2 bases of the junction unmatched. Germline CDR1 is WSHSY and CDR2 is SAAADI. This CDR3 comprises 14 residues. The CDR3 DNA follows: TGCGCCAGCAGTGGCCGGGAGGCCTACAATGAGCAGTTCTTC. Its translation is CASSGREAYNEQFF.